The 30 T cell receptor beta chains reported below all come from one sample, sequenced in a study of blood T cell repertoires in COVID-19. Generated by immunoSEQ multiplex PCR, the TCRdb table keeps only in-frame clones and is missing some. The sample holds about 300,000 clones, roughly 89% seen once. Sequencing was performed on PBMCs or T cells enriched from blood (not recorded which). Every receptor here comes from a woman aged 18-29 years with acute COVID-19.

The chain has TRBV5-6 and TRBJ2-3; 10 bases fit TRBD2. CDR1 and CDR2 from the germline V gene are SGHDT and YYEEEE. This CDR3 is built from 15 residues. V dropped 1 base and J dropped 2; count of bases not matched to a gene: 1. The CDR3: CASSLTSGITDTQYF. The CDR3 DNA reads TGTGCCAGCAGCTTGACTAGCGGGATCACAGATACGCAGTATTTT.

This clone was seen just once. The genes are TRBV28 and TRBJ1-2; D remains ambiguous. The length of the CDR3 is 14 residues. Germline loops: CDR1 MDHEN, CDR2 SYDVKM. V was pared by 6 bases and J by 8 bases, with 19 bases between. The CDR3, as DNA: TGTGCCAGCAGCATACGGGGATGGGAGATGGGCTACACCTTC. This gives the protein CASSIRGWEMGYTF.

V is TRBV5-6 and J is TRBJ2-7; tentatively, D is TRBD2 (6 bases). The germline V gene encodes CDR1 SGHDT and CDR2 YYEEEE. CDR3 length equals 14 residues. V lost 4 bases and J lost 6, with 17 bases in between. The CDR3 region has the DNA TGTGCCAGCAGCCGGGTGTCGGGGGTGGGCGAGCAGTACTTC. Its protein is CASSRVSGVGEQYF. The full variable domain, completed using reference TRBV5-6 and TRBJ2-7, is DAGVTQSPTHLIKTRGQQVTLRCSPKSGHDTVSWYQQALGQGPQFIFQYYEEEERQRGNFPDRFSGHQFPNYSSELNVNALLLGDSALYLCASSRVSGVGEQYFGPGTRLTVT.

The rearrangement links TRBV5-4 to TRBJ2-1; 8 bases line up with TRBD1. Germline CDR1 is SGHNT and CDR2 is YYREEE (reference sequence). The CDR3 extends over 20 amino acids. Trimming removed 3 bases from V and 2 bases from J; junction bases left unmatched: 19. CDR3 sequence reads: CASSWLTKMGQEQAYNEQFF. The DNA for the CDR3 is TGTGCCAGCAGCTGGCTGACTAAAATGGGACAGGAGCAAGCCTACAATGAGCAGTTCTTC.

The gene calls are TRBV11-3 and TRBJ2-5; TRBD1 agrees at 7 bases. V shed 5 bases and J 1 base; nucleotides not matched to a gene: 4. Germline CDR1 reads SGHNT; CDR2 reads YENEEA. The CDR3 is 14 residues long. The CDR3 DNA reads TGTGCCAGCAGCGCCACAGGGGCCCAAGAGACCCAGTACTTC. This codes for CASSATGAQETQYF.

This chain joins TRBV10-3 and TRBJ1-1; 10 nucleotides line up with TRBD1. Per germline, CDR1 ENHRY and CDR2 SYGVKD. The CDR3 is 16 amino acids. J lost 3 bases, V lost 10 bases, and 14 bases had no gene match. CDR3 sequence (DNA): TGTGCCAGCGTTAGAGGAGTAGGACAGGGGGACACTGAAGCTTTCTTT. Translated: CASVRGVGQGDTEAFF.

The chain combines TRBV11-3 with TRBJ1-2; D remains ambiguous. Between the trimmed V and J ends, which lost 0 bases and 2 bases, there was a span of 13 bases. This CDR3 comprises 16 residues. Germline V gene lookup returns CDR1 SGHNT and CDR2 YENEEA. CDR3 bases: TGTGCCAGCAGCTTAGAATCGCGGGCAGTCAACTATGGCTACACCTTC. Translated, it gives CASSLESRAVNYGYTF.

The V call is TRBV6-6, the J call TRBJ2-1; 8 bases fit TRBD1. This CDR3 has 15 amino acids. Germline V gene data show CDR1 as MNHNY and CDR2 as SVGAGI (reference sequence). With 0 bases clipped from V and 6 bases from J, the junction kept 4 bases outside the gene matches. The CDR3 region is CASSYSQGAGNEQFF. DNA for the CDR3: TGTGCCAGCAGTTACTCGCAGGGGGCTGGCAATGAGCAGTTCTTC.

This CDR3 reads CASSHPDKGSTFHTGELFF. As DNA, the CDR3 is TGCGCCAGCAGCCACCCCGACAAGGGGTCCACCTTCCACACCGGGGAGCTGTTTTTT. The genes are TRBV5-1 and TRBJ2-2; TRBD1 is a possible D gene (5 bases). Germline values: CDR1 SGHRS, CDR2 YFSETQ. Trimming stripped 4 bases from V and 3 bases from J, with 25 bases between. The CDR3 runs 19 residues.

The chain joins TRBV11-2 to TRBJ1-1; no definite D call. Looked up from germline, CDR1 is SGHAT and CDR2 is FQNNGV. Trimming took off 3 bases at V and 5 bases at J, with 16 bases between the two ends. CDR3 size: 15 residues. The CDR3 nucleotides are TGTGCCAGCAGCTTCGTGGACTCCCGCTGGACTGAAGCTTTCTTT. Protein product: CASSFVDSRWTEAFF.

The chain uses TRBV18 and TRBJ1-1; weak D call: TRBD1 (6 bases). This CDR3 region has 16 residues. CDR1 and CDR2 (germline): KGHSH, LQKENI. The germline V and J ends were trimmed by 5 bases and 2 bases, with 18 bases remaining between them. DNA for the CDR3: TGTGCCAGCTCAGGAACTCATAGGGGGTTCAACACTGAAGCTTTCTTT. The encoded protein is CASSGTHRGFNTEAFF. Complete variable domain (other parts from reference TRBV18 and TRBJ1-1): NAGVMQNPRHLVRRRGQEARLRCSPMKGHSHVYWYRQLPEEGLKFMVYLQKENIIDESGMPKERFSAEFPKEGPSILRIQQVVRGDSAAYFCASSGTHRGFNTEAFFGQGTRLTVV.

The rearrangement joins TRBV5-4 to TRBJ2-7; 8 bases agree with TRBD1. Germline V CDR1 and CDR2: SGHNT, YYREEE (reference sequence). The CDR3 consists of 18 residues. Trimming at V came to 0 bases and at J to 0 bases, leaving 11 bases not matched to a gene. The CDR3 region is CASSLDVRTGTSSYEQYF. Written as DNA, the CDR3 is TGTGCCAGCAGCTTGGATGTCCGGACAGGGACCTCCTCCTACGAGCAGTACTTC.

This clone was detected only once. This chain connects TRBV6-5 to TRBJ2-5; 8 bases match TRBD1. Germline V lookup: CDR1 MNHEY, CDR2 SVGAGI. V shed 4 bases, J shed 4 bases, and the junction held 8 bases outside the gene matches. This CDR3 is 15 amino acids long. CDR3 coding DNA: TGTGCCAGCAGTTCCGGACAGGGTACTTTAGAGACCCAGTACTTC. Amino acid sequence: CASSSGQGTLETQYF.

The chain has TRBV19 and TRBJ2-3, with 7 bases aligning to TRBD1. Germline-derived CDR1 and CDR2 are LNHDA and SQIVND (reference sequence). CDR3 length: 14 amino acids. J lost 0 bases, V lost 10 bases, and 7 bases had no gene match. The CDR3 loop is CATRQGRSTDTQYF. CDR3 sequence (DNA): TGTGCCACCCGACAGGGCCGTAGCACAGATACGCAGTATTTT.

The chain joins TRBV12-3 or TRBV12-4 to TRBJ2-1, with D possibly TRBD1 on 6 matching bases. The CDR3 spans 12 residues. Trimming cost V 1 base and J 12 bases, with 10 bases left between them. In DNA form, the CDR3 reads TGTGCCAGCAGTTTAGGTGGGGGCTGGCAGTTCTTC. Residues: CASSLGGGWQFF.

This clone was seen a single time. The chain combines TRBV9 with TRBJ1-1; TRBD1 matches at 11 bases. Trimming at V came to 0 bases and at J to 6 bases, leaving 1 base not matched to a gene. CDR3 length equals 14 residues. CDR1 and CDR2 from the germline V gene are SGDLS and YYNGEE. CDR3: CASSVGDRGAEAFF. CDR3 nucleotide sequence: TGTGCCAGCAGCGTAGGGGACAGGGGGGCTGAAGCTTTCTTT.

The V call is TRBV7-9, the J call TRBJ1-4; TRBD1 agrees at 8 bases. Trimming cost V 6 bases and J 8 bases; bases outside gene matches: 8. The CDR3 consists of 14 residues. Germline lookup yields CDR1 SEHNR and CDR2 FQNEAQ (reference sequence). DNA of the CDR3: TGTGCCAGCAGTCCACAGGGGGGAGTGGAAAAACTGTTTTTT. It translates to CASSPQGGVEKLFF.

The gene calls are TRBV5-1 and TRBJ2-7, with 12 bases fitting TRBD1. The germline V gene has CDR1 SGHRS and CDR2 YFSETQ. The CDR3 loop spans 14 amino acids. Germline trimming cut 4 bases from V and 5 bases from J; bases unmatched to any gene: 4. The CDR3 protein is CASSPGTGGHEQYF. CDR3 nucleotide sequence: TGCGCCAGCAGCCCGGGGACAGGGGGCCACGAGCAGTACTTC.

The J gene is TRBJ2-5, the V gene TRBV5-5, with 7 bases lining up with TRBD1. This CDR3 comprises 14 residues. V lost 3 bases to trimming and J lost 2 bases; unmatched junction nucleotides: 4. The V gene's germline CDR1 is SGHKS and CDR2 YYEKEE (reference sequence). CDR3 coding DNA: TGTGCCAGCAGCTGGGGGACAGTTCAAGAGACCCAGTACTTC. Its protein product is CASSWGTVQETQYF. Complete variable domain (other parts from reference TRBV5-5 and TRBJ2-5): DAGVTQSPTHLIKTRGQQVTLRCSPISGHKSVSWYQQVLGQGPQFIFQYYEKEERGRGNFPDRFSARQFPNYSSELNVNALLLGDSALYLCASSWGTVQETQYFGPGTRLLVL.

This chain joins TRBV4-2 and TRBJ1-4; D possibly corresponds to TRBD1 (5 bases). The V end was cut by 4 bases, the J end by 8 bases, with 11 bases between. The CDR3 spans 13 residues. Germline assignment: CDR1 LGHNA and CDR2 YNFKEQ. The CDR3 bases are TGTGCCAGCAGCCCCCAGGGTGGGGAAAAACTGTTTTTT. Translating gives CASSPQGGEKLFF.

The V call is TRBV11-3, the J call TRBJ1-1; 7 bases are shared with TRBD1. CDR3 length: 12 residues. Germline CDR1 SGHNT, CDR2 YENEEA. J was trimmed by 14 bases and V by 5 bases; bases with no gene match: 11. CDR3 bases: TGTGCCAGCAGCGGGGGGCGACAGGGTCGATTCTTT. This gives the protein CASSGGRQGRFF. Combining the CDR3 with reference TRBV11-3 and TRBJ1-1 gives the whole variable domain EAGVVQSPRYKIIEKKQPVAFWCNPISGHNTLYWYLQNLGQGPELLIRYENEEAVDDSQLPKDRFSAERLKGVDSTLKIQPAELGDSAVYLCASSGGRQGRFFGQGTRLTVV.

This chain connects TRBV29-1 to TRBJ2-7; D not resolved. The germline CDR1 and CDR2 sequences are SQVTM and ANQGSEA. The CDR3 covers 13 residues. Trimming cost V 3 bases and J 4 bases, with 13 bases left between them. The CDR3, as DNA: TGCAGCGTTGATTTGGCAGAAGATTACGAGCAGTACTTC. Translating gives CSVDLAEDYEQYF.

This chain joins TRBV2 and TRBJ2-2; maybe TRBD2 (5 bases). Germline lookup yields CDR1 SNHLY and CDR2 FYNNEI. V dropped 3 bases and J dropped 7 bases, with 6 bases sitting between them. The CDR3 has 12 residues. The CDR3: CASSESGGELFF. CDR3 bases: TGTGCCAGCAGTGAGAGCGGCGGGGAGCTGTTTTTT.

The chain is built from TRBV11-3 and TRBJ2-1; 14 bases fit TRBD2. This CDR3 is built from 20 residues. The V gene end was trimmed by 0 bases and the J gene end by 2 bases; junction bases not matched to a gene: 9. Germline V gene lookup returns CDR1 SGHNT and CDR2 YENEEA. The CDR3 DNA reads TGTGCCAGCAGCTTAGATCGGGGACTAGCGGGAGTAGGGACCTACAATGAGCAGTTCTTC. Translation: CASSLDRGLAGVGTYNEQFF.

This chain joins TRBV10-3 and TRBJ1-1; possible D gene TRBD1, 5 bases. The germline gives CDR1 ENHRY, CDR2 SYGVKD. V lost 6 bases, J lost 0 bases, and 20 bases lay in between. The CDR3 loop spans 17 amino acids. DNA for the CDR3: TGTGCCATCAGCGGGGGGACGAGGAGGGGTATGAACACTGAAGCTTTCTTT. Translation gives CAISGGTRRGMNTEAFF.

CDR3 in DNA: TGTGCCAGCAGCCGAGAGACAAATTCCATCTACGAGCAGTACTTC. As protein: CASSRETNSIYEQYF. The genes are TRBV14 and TRBJ2-7; D remains ambiguous. Germline V gene sequence: CDR1 SGHDN, CDR2 FVKESK. The CDR3 consists of 15 residues. Trimming stripped 4 bases from V and 3 bases from J, with 16 bases between.

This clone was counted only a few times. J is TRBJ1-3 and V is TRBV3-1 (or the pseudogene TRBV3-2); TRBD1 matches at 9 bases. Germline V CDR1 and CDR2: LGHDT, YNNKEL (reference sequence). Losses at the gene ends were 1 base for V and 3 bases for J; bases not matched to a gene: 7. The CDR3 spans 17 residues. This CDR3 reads CASSQVTGGDFGNTIYF. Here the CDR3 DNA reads TGTGCCAGCAGCCAAGTAACAGGGGGCGACTTTGGAAACACCATATATTTT.

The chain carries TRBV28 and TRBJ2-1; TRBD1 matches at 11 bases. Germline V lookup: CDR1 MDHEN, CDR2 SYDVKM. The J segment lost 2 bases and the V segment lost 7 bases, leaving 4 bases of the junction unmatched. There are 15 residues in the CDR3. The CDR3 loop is CASKAGQGAYNEQFF. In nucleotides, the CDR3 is TGTGCCAGCAAGGCGGGACAGGGGGCCTACAATGAGCAGTTCTTC.

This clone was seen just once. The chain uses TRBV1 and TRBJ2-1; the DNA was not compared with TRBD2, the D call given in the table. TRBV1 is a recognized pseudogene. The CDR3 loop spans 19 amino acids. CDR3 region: CTSSQDWAESGGSDNEQFF. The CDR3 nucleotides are TGCACCAGCAGCCAAGATTGGGCCGAGTCGGGAGGGTCGGACAATGAGCAGTTCTTC.

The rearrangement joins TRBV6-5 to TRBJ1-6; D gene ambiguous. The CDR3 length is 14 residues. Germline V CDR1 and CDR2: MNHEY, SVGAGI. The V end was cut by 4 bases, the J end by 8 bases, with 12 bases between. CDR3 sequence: CASSSSWADSPLHF. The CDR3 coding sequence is TGTGCCAGCAGTTCCTCTTGGGCTGATTCACCCCTCCACTTT.